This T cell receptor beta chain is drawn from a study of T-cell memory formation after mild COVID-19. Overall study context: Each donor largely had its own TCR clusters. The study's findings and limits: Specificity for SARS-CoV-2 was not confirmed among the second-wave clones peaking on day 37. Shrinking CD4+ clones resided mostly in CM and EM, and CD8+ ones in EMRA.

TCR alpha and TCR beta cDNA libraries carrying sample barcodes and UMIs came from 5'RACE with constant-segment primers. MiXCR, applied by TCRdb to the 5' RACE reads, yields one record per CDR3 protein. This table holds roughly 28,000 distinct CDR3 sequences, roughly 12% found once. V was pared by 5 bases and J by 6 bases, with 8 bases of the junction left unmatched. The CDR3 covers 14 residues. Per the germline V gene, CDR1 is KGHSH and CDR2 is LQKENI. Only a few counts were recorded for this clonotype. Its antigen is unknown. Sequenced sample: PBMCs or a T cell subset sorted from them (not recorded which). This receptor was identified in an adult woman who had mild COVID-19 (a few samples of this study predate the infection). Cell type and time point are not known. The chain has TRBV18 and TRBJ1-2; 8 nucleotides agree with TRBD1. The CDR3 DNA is TGTGCCAGCTCAGGCGGACAGGGAGGAAATGGCTACACCTTC. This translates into CASSGGQGGNGYTF.